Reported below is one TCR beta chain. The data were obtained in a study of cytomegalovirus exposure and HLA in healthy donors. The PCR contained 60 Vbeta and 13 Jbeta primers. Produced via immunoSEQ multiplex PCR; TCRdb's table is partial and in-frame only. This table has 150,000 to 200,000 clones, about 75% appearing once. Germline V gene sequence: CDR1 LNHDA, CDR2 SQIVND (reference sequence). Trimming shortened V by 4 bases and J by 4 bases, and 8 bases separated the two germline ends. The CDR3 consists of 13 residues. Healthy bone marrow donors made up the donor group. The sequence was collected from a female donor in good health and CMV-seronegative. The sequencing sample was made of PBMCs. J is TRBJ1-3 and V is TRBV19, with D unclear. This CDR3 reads CASSTFSGNTIYF. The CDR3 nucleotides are TGTGCCAGTAGTACGTTCTCCGGAAACACCATATATTTT.